Described below is a single T cell receptor (beta chain) sequence and its context. The use of a sample-barcoded 5' primer and a J-beta primer mix characterized a second PCR of 7 to 11 cycles. TCRdb re-called the 5' RACE reads through MiXCR, storing one row per CDR3 protein. This sample carries approximately 960,000 distinct CDR3 sequences, approximately 32% of them seen once, and the ten largest clones take about 10%. The CDR3 has 18 residues. The germline gives CDR1 SGHRS, CDR2 YFSETQ. V shed 0 bases and J shed 4 bases, with 19 bases lying between them. The data stem from a study of blood T cells in healthy people across ages. These data were also filed under a second study, of T cells of mothers and their children. That source adds: The sample comes from fewer than 10 healthy Caucasian donors: mothers and children. Each 15 ul cDNA reaction used approximately 1.6 ug RNA; all RNA was used.

This TCR came from a woman aged 40-49 years in good health. Sequencing was carried out using blood. The chain is built from TRBV5-1 and TRBJ1-4, with D hard to call. CDR3 in amino acids: CASSLAPDATLGNEKLFF. The CDR3 nucleotides are TGCGCCAGCAGCTTGGCCCCGGACGCCACTCTGGGTAATGAAAAACTGTTTTTT.